These 21 T cell receptor beta chains originate from one sample sequenced in a study of blood T cell repertoires in COVID-19. Measured with immunoSEQ multiplex PCR; TCRdb has only the in-frame clones, and not every one. The table records more than 90,000 clones, about 89% of them present only once. The specimen was peripheral blood. Receptor source: a woman between 25 and 40 years old with acute or convalescent COVID-19.

The chain is built from TRBV4-1 and TRBJ1-6; D remains unclear. Between the trimmed V and J ends, which lost 4 bases and 2 bases, there was a span of 9 bases. CDR3 size: 15 residues. CDR1 is MGHRA, CDR2 YSYEKL, per germline. The CDR3 loop is CASSPDWPYNSPLHF. The CDR3 coding sequence is TGCGCCAGCAGCCCTGACTGGCCCTATAATTCACCCCTCCACTTT.

The V and J genes are TRBV27 and TRBJ1-1, with D perhaps TRBD1 (5 bases). CDR1 is MNHEY, CDR2 SMNVEV, per germline (reference sequence). The CDR3 has 11 amino acids. Trimming pared 7 bases from V and 3 bases from J, leaving 6 bases between. CDR3 loop: CASTGDTEAFF. CDR3 nucleotide sequence: TGTGCCAGCACGGGGGACACTGAAGCTTTCTTT.

The chain is built from TRBV7-2 and TRBJ2-7, with TRBD2 matching over 7 bases. V was pared by 4 bases and J by 4 bases, with 10 bases of the junction left unmatched. CDR3 length: 15 residues. CDR1 is SGHTA, CDR2 FQGNSA, per germline. This chain's CDR3 is CASSSRGGDPYEQYF. As DNA, the CDR3 is TGTGCCAGCAGCTCCCGGGGAGGGGACCCATACGAGCAGTACTTC.

This clone was seen only a few times. The chain is built from TRBV30 and TRBJ2-2; possible D gene TRBD2, 5 bases. Trimming cost V 2 bases and J 6 bases, with 10 bases left between them. This CDR3 comprises 13 residues. The germline V gene has CDR1 GTSNPN and CDR2 SVGIG (reference sequence). For the CDR3, the DNA is TGTGCCTGGAGTAGGGAGACACCCGGGGAGCTGTTTTTT. Its translation is CAWSRETPGELFF.

The rearrangement joins TRBV6-4 to TRBJ1-6; TRBD1 matches 8 bases. The germline gives CDR1 MRHNA, CDR2 SNTAGT. This CDR3 contains 14 residues. V was clipped by 3 bases and J by 8 bases; unmatched bases: 3. The DNA for the CDR3 is TGTGCCAGCAGTGAGACAGGGGAATATTCACCCCTCCACTTT. Translating gives CASSETGEYSPLHF.

The chain employs TRBV12-5 and TRBJ2-1; D is ambiguous. The length of the CDR3 is 16 residues. Germline lookup yields CDR1 LGHNT and CDR2 FRNRAP. V was pared by 1 base and J by 1 base, with 11 bases between. The CDR3 DNA follows: TGTGCTAGTGGTTTGGGGCAGAGCGCTTCCTACAATGAGCAGTTCTTC. Translating it yields CASGLGQSASYNEQFF.

Only one count was recorded for this clone. The chain joins TRBV30 to TRBJ2-1; perhaps TRBD1 as D (6 bases). V was pared by 8 bases and J by 2 bases, with 16 bases between. Germline assignment: CDR1 GTSNPN and CDR2 SVGIG (reference sequence). This CDR3 is 14 amino acids long. The CDR3 sequence: CAEGVGTTYNEQFF. The CDR3 DNA reads as TGTGCCGAGGGGGTAGGAACCACCTACAATGAGCAGTTCTTC.

J is TRBJ1-2 and V is TRBV5-1; D remains unclear. This CDR3 is built from 13 residues. Germline-derived CDR1 and CDR2 are SGHRS and YFSETQ. V dropped 2 bases and J dropped 0 bases, with 5 bases sitting between them. CDR3 residues: CASSFAANYGYTF. The DNA of the CDR3 is TGCGCCAGCAGCTTTGCAGCTAACTATGGCTACACCTTC.

The chain recombines TRBV3-1 (or the pseudogene TRBV3-2) with TRBJ2-4, with a possible D match to TRBD1 (6 bases). CDR1 and CDR2 from the germline V gene are LGHDT and YNNKEL (reference sequence). The CDR3 runs 19 residues. Deletions cut 0 bases from V and 2 bases from J, with 20 bases between. DNA of the CDR3: TGTGCCAGCAGCCAAGACCATGTGGGACGGACAGTTACCAAAAACATTCAGTACTTC. Encoded protein: CASSQDHVGRTVTKNIQYF.

The V gene is TRBV27, the J gene TRBJ2-7; 7 bases line up with TRBD2. Germline CDR1 reads MNHEY; CDR2 reads SMNVEV (reference sequence). This CDR3 contains 14 residues. V lost 4 bases, J lost 2 bases, and 5 bases stayed unmatched. CDR3 nucleotide sequence: TGTGCCAGCAGTTCGGGACGGGGGGCCTACGAGCAGTACTTC. Translated, it gives CASSSGRGAYEQYF.

The rearrangement links TRBV19 to TRBJ1-4; D is unresolved. Trimming cost V 4 bases and J 7 bases, with 10 bases left between them. This CDR3 comprises 13 residues. CDR1 and CDR2 (germline): LNHDA, SQIVND (reference sequence). The CDR3: CASSTGFSEKLFF. CDR3 coding DNA: TGTGCCAGTAGTACGGGATTCAGTGAAAAACTGTTTTTT.

The gene calls are TRBV27 and TRBJ1-4; the D is unclear. The CDR3 covers 11 residues. Looked up from germline, CDR1 is MNHEY and CDR2 is SMNVEV (reference sequence). Trimming pared 4 bases from V and 7 bases from J, leaving 4 bases between. The CDR3 DNA is TGTGCCAGCAGTTCAGGTGAAAAACTGTTTTTT. This encodes CASSSGEKLFF.

The chain links TRBV27 to TRBJ1-2; weak D call: TRBD1 (5 bases). The germline V gene encodes CDR1 MNHEY and CDR2 SMNVEV (reference sequence). Trimming left V 7 bases short and J 4 bases short, with 16 bases between. This CDR3 region has 14 residues. The CDR3 DNA reads TGTGCCAGCACTCCGGGGGGAGGGAGCTATGGCTACACCTTC. Its protein is CASTPGGGSYGYTF.

The rearrangement links TRBV19 to TRBJ1-1; D not resolved. The CDR3 runs to 14 residues. Germline loops: CDR1 LNHDA, CDR2 SQIVND (reference sequence). The germline V and J ends were trimmed by 5 bases and 0 bases, with 10 bases remaining between them. This chain's CDR3 is CASSLDKLNTEAFF. The DNA of the CDR3 is TGTGCCAGTAGTCTCGACAAACTGAACACTGAAGCTTTCTTT.

This chain links TRBV7-9 with TRBJ1-4, with D perhaps matching TRBD1 (5 bases). Germline assignment: CDR1 SEHNR and CDR2 FQNEAQ (reference sequence). This CDR3 has 14 amino acids. Trimming removed 2 bases from V and 7 bases from J, with 11 bases in between. This CDR3 is CASSLQGVGEKLFF. CDR3 sequence (DNA): TGTGCCAGCAGCTTACAAGGGGTCGGTGAAAAACTGTTTTTT.

The rearrangement links TRBV10-2 to TRBJ2-1; 11 bases fit TRBD2. CDR3 length: 15 amino acids. V shed 6 bases and J 7 bases; nucleotides not matched to a gene: 8. The germline V gene has CDR1 WSHSY and CDR2 SAAADI. CDR3 in DNA: TGCGCCAGCAGAGTTAGCGGGGGGGCCTGGAATGAGCAGTTCTTC. Its translation is CASRVSGGAWNEQFF.

This chain connects TRBV2 to TRBJ1-3, with 8 bases fitting TRBD1. Trimming removed 7 bases from V and 4 bases from J; junction bases left unmatched: 6. This CDR3 is 14 amino acids long. The germline CDR1 and CDR2 sequences are SNHLY and FYNNEI. The CDR3 region is CASTSTGDGNTIYF. The CDR3 DNA is TGTGCCAGCACCTCGACAGGGGACGGAAACACCATATATTTT.

This chain connects TRBV19 to TRBJ1-3; 7 bases are shared with TRBD1. Germline-derived CDR1 and CDR2 are LNHDA and SQIVND (reference sequence). With V trimmed by 7 bases and J by 2 bases, 5 bases remained unmatched. This CDR3 has 14 residues. The CDR3: CASTTGTAGNTIYF. As DNA, the CDR3 is TGTGCCAGTACAACCGGGACAGCTGGAAACACCATATATTTT.

CDR3 residues: CASSPRGSSYEQYF. The CDR3 coding sequence is TGTGCCAGCAGCCCACGGGGGAGCTCCTACGAGCAGTACTTC. V and J are TRBV7-3 and TRBJ2-7, with D possibly matching TRBD2 (6 bases). V was pared by 5 bases and J by 0 bases, with 11 bases between. The CDR3 is made up of 14 amino acids. Germline lookup yields CDR1 SGHTA and CDR2 FQGTGA.

Comment on this clone: One end of the junction varies from germline; a read error may be responsible. The CDR3 here is CASSNGQGALMNF. The CDR3 region has the DNA TGTGCCAGCAGCAACGGACAGGGGGCCCTTATGAACTTT. The V call is TRBV2, the J call TRBJ1-6; TRBD1 agrees at 11 bases. Germline V lookup: CDR1 SNHLY, CDR2 FYNNEI. This CDR3 has 13 residues.

The chain carries TRBV30 and TRBJ1-2, with 9 positions matching TRBD1. Germline V gives CDR1 GTSNPN, CDR2 SVGIG (reference sequence). The junction had 6 bases not matched to a gene; V was cut back by 5 bases and J by 8 bases. CDR3 size: 12 residues. CDR3 residues: CAWGQGRGGYTF. CDR3 sequence (DNA): TGTGCCTGGGGACAGGGGAGGGGCGGCTACACCTTC. The variable domain in full, with the rest retrieved from reference TRBV30 and TRBJ1-2, is SQTIHQWPATLVQPVGSPLSLECTVEGTSNPNLYWYRQAAGRGLQLLFYSVGIGQISSEVPQNLSASRPQDRQFILSSKKLLLSDSGFYLCAWGQGRGGYTFGSGTRLTVV.